This TCR beta chain came from a study of OX40 agonist ivuxolimab in advanced cancers. Study summary: Ivuxolimab, an antibody acting as an agonist of OX40 (CD134), was used to treat patients. Study results and caveats: The mean number of expanded clones was higher in CD8+ T cells than in CD4+. Among the lowest peripheral clonal expansion occurred in 0.1-3.0 mg/kg partial responders.

This CDR3 is 15 amino acids long. Germline CDR1 reads SGHAT; CDR2 reads FQNNGV. The V gene end was trimmed by 0 bases and the J gene end by 5 bases; junction bases not matched to a gene: 6. In the case of this clone: No antigen is known for it.

This table comes from immunoSEQ multiplex PCR, and its TCRdb copy is limited to in-frame clones, with some not included. The data show about 79,000 clones, 90% to 95% seen once. The V gene is TRBV11-2, the J gene TRBJ2-7; 8 bases map to TRBD2. Sequences were derived from CD4+ or CD8+ T cells sorted from blood, sampled in a trial of the OX40 agonist ivuxolimab. The TCR sequence derives from an adult with an advanced solid tumor such as melanoma, head and neck, liver or kidney cancer. CDR3 bases: TGTGCCAGCAGCTTAGAGGCTAGCGGGTACCACGAGCAGTACTTC. As protein: CASSLEASGYHEQYF.